This T cell receptor beta chain was sequenced for a study of blood T cell repertoires in COVID-19. About the research overall: The cDNA or gDNA used as material had been derived from T cells, B-cell-depleted T cells, or PBMCs.

The ends were cut back, 5 bases at V and 7 bases at J, with 14 bases in the middle. CDR3 length: 14 amino acids. Germline V gives CDR1 SNHLY, CDR2 FYNNEI. TCRdb keeps only in-frame clones here, not all; method: immunoSEQ multiplex PCR. The data hold around 190,000 clones, with approximately 84% observed a single time. The sequenced sample was peripheral blood. The receptor comes from a human donor in a cohort sampled during active COVID-19. V and J are TRBV2 and TRBJ1-4, with D perhaps TRBD1 (6 bases). The CDR3 protein is CASSTQGGTEKLFF. The CDR3 DNA reads TGTGCCAGCAGTACACAGGGTGGGACTGAAAAACTGTTTTTT. Together with reference TRBV2 and TRBJ1-4, the CDR3 gives the full variable domain: EPEVTQTPSHQVTQMGQEVILRCVPISNHLYFYWYRQILGQKVEFLVSFYNNEISEKSEIFDDQFSVERPDGSNFTLKIRSTKLEDSAMYFCASSTQGGTEKLFFGSGTQLSVL.